This passage covers 3 T cell receptor beta chains from one sample sequenced in a study of PD-L1 blockade in urothelial cancer (dated by TCRdb to 2017 to 2019). In light of the paper, this sample's time point label describes: pretreatment peripheral blood. The library came from the immunoSEQ multiplex PCR assay. TCRdb obtained this table from immuneACCESS and retained in-frame rearrangements with V and J assigned. These tables miss some clones; where compared with another copy, unresolved V genes account for less than half of the shortfall, and the remainder is unexplained. Within this sample are about 50,000 clones, with around 84% of them counted one time only. The top ten clones comprise roughly 3.3% of the sample. This sample comprised PBMCs, obtained around atezolizumab (anti-PD-L1) treatment. The receptors were gathered from a man in his 70s with urothelial cancer.

This clone was seen only a few times. The chain employs TRBV6-1 and TRBJ1-5; D unresolved. This CDR3 is 12 amino acids long. The germline V and J ends were trimmed by 8 bases and 1 base, with 6 bases remaining between them. The germline V gene encodes CDR1 MNHNS and CDR2 SASEGT. In DNA form, the CDR3 reads TGTGCCAGCCGGGTGAGCAATCAGCCCCAGCATTTT. Residues: CASRVSNQPQHF.

This rearrangement joins TRBV7-2 to TRBJ2-7; TRBD2 matches at 8 bases. V lost 5 bases and J lost 0; bases outside the gene matches: 9. Germline CDR1 SGHTA, CDR2 FQGNSA. The CDR3 totals 16 residues. The CDR3 sequence: CASSPLASGSSYEQYF. The CDR3 nucleotides read TGTGCCAGCAGCCCCCTGGCGAGCGGGAGCTCCTACGAGCAGTACTTC.

The rearrangement links TRBV4-1 to TRBJ2-7, with TRBD1 as a possible D gene (6 bases). The CDR3 runs 14 residues. The germline CDR1 and CDR2 sequences are MGHRA and YSYEKL. Trimming took off 3 bases at V and 4 bases at J, with 13 bases between the two ends. CDR3 amino acids: CASSQLRGRYEQYF. CDR3 nucleotide sequence: TGCGCCAGCAGCCAGCTCAGGGGCCGGTACGAGCAGTACTTC.